This is a list of T cell receptor beta chains from one sample in a study of radiation and T cells in renal cell carcinoma. Produced via immunoSEQ multiplex PCR; TCRdb's table is partial and in-frame only. The sample holds about 150,000 clones, roughly 86% seen once. The specimen was blood, collected from a patient whose treatment included radiotherapy and nephrectomy. Every receptor here comes from a woman aged 45 to 65 with renal cell carcinoma. CDR3s include the opening cysteine and the closing phenylalanine or tryptophan. D genes are given only for firm matches. Rows may omit the clone size; those that give it use once, few, many or a size class.

v_call	d_call	clone_size	j_call	cdr3_nt	cdr3_aa
TRBV6-1	.	.	TRBJ1-5	TGTGCCAGCAGTGGATATGCCAGGGAGAATCAGCCCCAGCATTTT	CASSGYARENQPQHF
TRBV6-5	TRBD2	.	TRBJ2-2	TGTGCCAGCAGTTACGTGGGACTAGCGGGATCCGGGGAGCTGTTTTTT	CASSYVGLAGSGELFF
TRBV2	TRBD1	.	TRBJ2-2	TGTGCCAGCAGTGCTCAGGGGGCTGACACCGGGGAGCTGTTTTTT	CASSAQGADTGELFF
TRBV18	.	.	TRBJ2-2	TGTGCCAGCTCACCAATGTTGCAGGGGAGTGCCGGGGAGCTGTTTTTT	CASSPMLQGSAGELFF
TRBV4-3	.	.	TRBJ1-4	TGCGCCAGCAGCCAAGTTGGGTCACGGGAAAAACTGTTTTTT	CASSQVGSREKLFF
TRBV9	TRBD2	once	TRBJ2-1	TGTGCCAGCAGCGTAGCTTCTAGCGGGGGGGTCGGAGTTGAGCAGTTCTTC	CASSVASSGGVGVEQFF
TRBV4-3	.	.	TRBJ1-1	TGCGCCAGCAGCCAACAAAAAGGAGGCACTGAAGCTTTCTTT	CASSQQKGGTEAFF
TRBV7-9	.	.	TRBJ1-5	TGTGCCAGCAGCTTAGGAGAAAATCAGCCCCAGCATTTT	CASSLGENQPQHF
TRBV6-1	.	.	TRBJ1-4	TGTGCCAGCAGTGTGGTATTTGATGAAAAACTGTTTTTT	CASSVVFDEKLFF
TRBV6-1	.	.	TRBJ1-5	TGTGCCAGCAGTGACGTAGGGTTTCAGGGCAATCAGCCCCAGCATTTT	CASSDVGFQGNQPQHF
TRBV7-9	.	.	TRBJ2-5	TGTGCCAGCAGCTTAGCAGGGGGGCAAGAGACCCAGTACTTC	CASSLAGGQETQYF
TRBV2	TRBD1	few	TRBJ1-6	TGTGCCAGCAGTTTCACAGGGGGAGTAAACAATTCACCCCTCCACTTT	CASSFTGGVNNSPLHF
TRBV11-2	.	.	TRBJ2-5	TGTGCCAGCAGACACAGTGGGCCAGAAGCCCAGTACTTC	CASRHSGPEAQYF
TRBV10-3	.	few	TRBJ1-6	TGTGCCATCAGTGAGTCGGGACGAGGCGGTTCACCCCTCCACTTT	CAISESGRGGSPLHF
TRBV15	.	.	TRBJ2-2	TGTGCCACCAGCAGGGTGTCGAACACCGGGGAGCTGTTTTTT	CATSRVSNTGELFF
TRBV5-1	TRBD1	.	TRBJ2-1	TGCGCCAGCAGCGAGCAGGGGGACTCCTACAATGAGCAGTTCTTC	CASSEQGDSYNEQFF
TRBV6-5	TRBD1	.	TRBJ1-3	TGTGCCAGTAAATCCGGGACAGAAACTGGAAACACCATATATTTT	CASKSGTETGNTIYF
TRBV7-9	TRBD1	.	TRBJ1-2	TGTGCCAGCAGCTCTTCCATTCCCCTCCGGGACAGGGGTCTTTTCACCTTC	CASSSSIPLRDRGLFTF
TRBV2	TRBD1	.	TRBJ2-1	TGTGCCAGCAGTATGCGGGGACAGGGGGTTAATGAGCAGTTCTTC	CASSMRGQGVNEQFF
TRBV11-2	.	.	TRBJ1-1	TGTGCCAGCAGCTTGGTTGGGATCCGCACTGAAGCTTTCTTT	CASSLVGIRTEAFF
TRBV28	.	.	TRBJ1-1	TGTGCCAGCAGAAACCCAGGAGTTACTGAAGCTTTCTTT	CASRNPGVTEAFF
TRBV30	.	.	TRBJ1-2	TGTGCCTGGAGTGTGTATGAGGGTGGCTACACCTTC	CAWSVYEGGYTF
TRBV7-9	.	once	TRBJ2-1	TGTGCCAGCACCCTAGTGAGGGGCGCTTACAATGAGCAGTTCTTC	CASTLVRGAYNEQFF
TRBV10-1	.	.	TRBJ1-3	TGCGCCAGCAGTGAGTCAGGGACTGGAAACACCATATATTTT	CASSESGTGNTIYF
TRBV7-7	.	.	TRBJ2-5	TGTGCTAGCAGCTTATCAGGGCCAGAGACCCAGTACTTC	CASSLSGPETQYF
TRBV13	.	.	TRBJ2-7	TGTGCCAGCAGCTTAGGGGGGTTACCCTACGAGCAGTACTTC	CASSLGGLPYEQYF
TRBV7-8	.	.	TRBJ1-2	TGTGCCAGCAGTCAACCTCAGGGCTATGGCTACACCTTC	CASSQPQGYGYTF
TRBV6-4	.	.	TRBJ1-1	TGTGCCAGCAGTGACTCCCACGAGACGAACACTGAAGCTTTCTTT	CASSDSHETNTEAFF
TRBV18	TRBD1	few	TRBJ1-1	TGTGCCAGCTCACCTTTTGGGACAGGGGGGAGTGAAGCTTTCTTT	CASSPFGTGGSEAFF
TRBV19	.	.	TRBJ1-5	TGTGCCAGCAATCCTCCCGGGGGAAATCAGCCCCAGCATTTT	CASNPPGGNQPQHF
TRBV4-1	TRBD1	.	TRBJ1-2	TGCGCCAGCAGCCTGAAATCCGGGACAGGAAGCTTCAACTATGGCTACACCTTC	CASSLKSGTGSFNYGYTF
TRBV6-6	.	.	TRBJ2-3	TGTGCCAGCAGTACCCCTGCCATCTCGGATACGCAGTATTTT	CASSTPAISDTQYF
TRBV7-2	.	.	TRBJ1-3	TGTGCCAGCAGCCCGAGGCCTACAGTCTCTGGAAACACCATATATTTT	CASSPRPTVSGNTIYF
TRBV2	.	.	TRBJ1-2	TGTGCCAGCAGTGTGGGACCCCTTGCTAATGGCTACACCTTC	CASSVGPLANGYTF
TRBV5-1	.	.	TRBJ2-2	TGCGCCAGCAGGGCTGCTCTGACAGGAGTGATGAACACCGGGGAGCTGTTTTTT	CASRAALTGVMNTGELFF
TRBV7-3	TRBD1	.	TRBJ1-1	TGTGCCAGCAGCCCGCGGGACAGGGGAACTGAAGCTTTCTTT	CASSPRDRGTEAFF
TRBV7-9	.	.	TRBJ1-5	TGTGCCAGCAGCAAGGACGGGTACAATCAGCCCCAGCATTTT	CASSKDGYNQPQHF
TRBV11-2	.	.	TRBJ1-4	TGTGCCAGCAGGGAAGGGTGGATGCAAGAAAAACTGTTTTTT	CASREGWMQEKLFF
TRBV19	.	once	TRBJ2-5	TGTGCCAGTAGTCCAGCTACGGTTGAGACCCAGTACTTC	CASSPATVETQYF
TRBV6-1	.	.	TRBJ1-5	TGTGCCAGCATCCCCCAGGGGAATCAGCCCCAGCATTTT	CASIPQGNQPQHF
TRBV10-2	.	few	TRBJ2-2	TGCGCCAGCAGCAGGGGGGAGTCTGGCACCGGGGAGCTGTTTTTT	CASSRGESGTGELFF
TRBV6-6	TRBD1	.	TRBJ1-6	TGTGCCAGCAGTTACTCGATACAGGGGGGGCCACCCCTCCACTTT	CASSYSIQGGPPLHF
TRBV11-2	.	.	TRBJ2-5	TGTGCCAGCAGCTTAAATAGTATGGAGACCCAGTACTTC	CASSLNSMETQYF
TRBV7-2	TRBD2	.	TRBJ2-1	TGTGCCAGCAGCATCGAGGCGGGGGGCTTCCGTACGTACAATGAGCAGTTCTTC	CASSIEAGGFRTYNEQFF
TRBV7-9	.	.	TRBJ1-5	TGTGCCAGCAGCTTAGACGGGAATCAGCCCCAGCATTTT	CASSLDGNQPQHF
TRBV12-5	.	once	TRBJ1-1	TGTGCTAGTGGTTTGCTCTTGGGAGGGAGGTCTCCTTGGGCTTTCTTT	CASGLLLGGRSPWAFF
TRBV6-6	.	.	TRBJ2-2	TGTGCCAGCGCGATGGGAACCGGGGAGCTGTTTTTT	CASAMGTGELFF
TRBV7-2	.	.	TRBJ2-1	TGTGCCAGCAGCTTCAGCGTGGATGCTGAGCAGTTCTTC	CASSFSVDAEQFF
TRBV6-4	TRBD1	.	TRBJ2-5	TGTGCCAGCAGATCTCCTGGGGACAGGGATCAAGAGACCCAGTACTTC	CASRSPGDRDQETQYF
TRBV7-8	TRBD2	.	TRBJ2-1	TGTGCCAGCAGCTTTTTAGCGGGGGGGCTTGGAGAGCAGTTCTTC	CASSFLAGGLGEQFF
TRBV5-6	.	.	TRBJ1-3	TGTGCCAGCAGCTTGTCTTCCGGGCCTGGAAACACCATATATTTT	CASSLSSGPGNTIYF
TRBV29-1	.	.	TRBJ2-7	TGCAGCGTTGAAATCAGGGGGGAAGGTGAGCAGTACTTC	CSVEIRGEGEQYF
TRBV5-4	.	.	TRBJ2-2	TGTGCCAGCAACCGGGTACCGTACACCGGGGAGCTGTTTTTT	CASNRVPYTGELFF
TRBV9	TRBD2	.	TRBJ2-5	TGTGCCAGCAGCCCCCGAAGACTAGCGGGGATGCAAGAGACCCAGTACTTC	CASSPRRLAGMQETQYF
TRBV6-4	.	.	TRBJ2-1	TGTGCCAGCAGTGACAACAGACAGAAGCAGTTCTTC	CASSDNRQKQFF
TRBV14	.	.	TRBJ2-7	TGTGCCAGCAGCCAGGGCAGGGCTGGATACGAGCAGTACTTC	CASSQGRAGYEQYF
TRBV30	.	few	TRBJ1-1	TGTGCCTGGAGTGAGCGCCTTGGGGCTTTCTTT	CAWSERLGAFF